This T cell receptor beta chain was captured by sequencing in a study of blood T cell repertoires in COVID-19. Study context: Acute-phase and convalescent COVID-19 samples originated in the United States, Italy and Spain. Sources were T cells, B-cell-depleted T cells, or PBMCs; the material itself was cDNA or gDNA.

In the study's own analysis: Amplification with reference gene primers provided the estimates of nucleated cell counts. Sequencing was performed with immunoSEQ multiplex PCR; in TCRdb, only in-frame clones are kept and a portion is missing. That table furnishes V, J and clone size, whereas the DNA furnished D and trimming. The sample carries about 280,000 clones, 75% to 90% recorded once. Germline loops: CDR1 LNHDA, CDR2 SQIVND (reference sequence). With 10 bases clipped from V and 2 bases from J, the junction kept 6 bases outside the gene matches. This CDR3 region has 13 residues. This sequence joins TRBV19 and TRBJ2-7, with 9 bases identical to TRBD1. What was sequenced was peripheral blood. The TCR originated in a woman aged 40 to 49 who had recovered from COVID-19. The CDR3 nucleotides are TGTGCCACGACCGGGACAGGGACCTACGAGCAGTACTTC. Translated: CATTGTGTYEQYF.